This T cell receptor (beta chain) was found in a study of regulatory T cells in long-lasting Graves disease. Arm-PCR with iRepertoire HTBI primers amplified the CDR3 regions for these TCR beta libraries. TCRdb processed the multiplex PCR reads anew with MiXCR; each CDR3 protein has one entry. The sample has about 520,000 distinct CDR3 sequences; approximately 12% are singletons. Time point given: newly diagnosed GD, antithyroid drugs for less than 3 months. PBMCs provided the RNA from which the TCR library was made. Peripheral blood, at 8 to 9 milliliters, went into EDTA tubes. V was cut by 8 bases and J by 4 bases, with 12 bases left in between. The CDR3 contains 13 residues. Looked up from germline, CDR1 is SGHTA and CDR2 is FQGNSA. In this sample, this clonotype turned up many times. These data also formed part of another study, on T cells in Graves' hyperthyroidism and ophthalmopathy. That source adds: Each patient was aged 18 to 65 and had newly diagnosed hyperthyroidism of under 2 months' duration. Uncontrolled infection, other autoimmune disease, pregnancy or lactation led to exclusion.

This clonotype originated in a woman in her 30s with Graves disease. The gene calls are TRBV7-2 and TRBJ2-1; D might be TRBD1 or TRBD2, each matching 6 bases. This specimen consisted of peripheral blood mononuclear cells (PBMCs), obtained at new diagnosis, from a patient treated with antithyroid drugs. The DNA of the CDR3 is TGTGCCAGCTCAAGGGGGGAGTACAATGAGCAGTTCTTC. Translated, it gives CASSRGEYNEQFF. The variable domain in full, with the rest retrieved from reference TRBV7-2 and TRBJ2-1, is GAGVSQSPSNKVTEKGKDVELRCDPISGHTALYWYRQSLGQGLEFLIYFQGNSAPDKSGLPSDRFSAERTGGSVSTLTIQRTQQEDSAVYLCASSRGEYNEQFFGPGTRLTVL.